Presented here are 23 T cell receptor beta chains from one specimen sequenced in a study of blood T cells in healthy people across ages. A sample-barcoded 5' primer and a J-beta primer mix were used in a second PCR of roughly 7 to 11 cycles. TCRdb reprocessed the 5' RACE reads via MiXCR and lists one record per CDR3 protein. The sample carries over 1,300,000 distinct CDR3 sequences, almost 60% recorded once. Sequenced sample: blood. These TCRs come from a man between 18 and 35 years old in good health.

This chain joins TRBV29-1 and TRBJ2-2; 8 bases agree with TRBD2. Trimming took 3 bases from V and 5 from J; bases not matched to a gene: 5. The CDR3 runs 14 residues. CDR1 is SQVTM, CDR2 ANQGSEA, per germline. Here the CDR3 reads CSVDGRVGTGELFF. In DNA form, the CDR3 reads TGCAGCGTTGACGGGAGGGTCGGGACCGGGGAGCTGTTTTTT.

V usage is TRBV7-2 and J usage is TRBJ2-5; 8 bases agree with TRBD2. Germline V gene lookup returns CDR1 SGHTA and CDR2 FQGNSA. V was clipped by 3 bases and J by 11 bases; unmatched bases: 14. The CDR3 is made up of 15 amino acids. This chain's CDR3 is CASSLGGRTAGEQYF. CDR3 DNA sequence: TGTGCCAGCAGCTTGGGCGGGAGGACCGCGGGGGAGCAGTACTTC.

The chain joins TRBV12-3 or TRBV12-4 to TRBJ2-1, with TRBD2 matching 10 bases. The CDR3 sequence is 13 residues long. Germline trimming cut 5 bases from V and 14 bases from J; bases unmatched to any gene: 9. The CDR3 coding sequence is TGTGCCAGCAGTACCGATCCAGGGACTAGCGAGTTCTTC. This encodes CASSTDPGTSEFF.

This clonotype was seen more than once but under ten times. J is TRBJ2-7 and V is TRBV29-1; 9 nucleotides match TRBD2. CDR3 length: 11 residues. V dropped 6 bases and J dropped 4; count of bases not matched to a gene: 1. CDR1 SQVTM and CDR2 ANQGSEA come from the germline V gene. The CDR3 DNA follows: TGCAGCGTAACTAGCGGGTACGAGCAGTACTTC. Protein product: CSVTSGYEQYF.

The chain recombines TRBV6-4 with TRBJ1-6; D call uncertain. Germline CDR1 reads MRHNA; CDR2 reads SNTAGT. This CDR3 has 16 residues. V was trimmed by 0 bases and J by 9 bases, leaving 15 bases between them. The DNA of the CDR3 is TGTGCCAGCAGTGACTCAAACGAATACCGGGGTTCACCCCTCCACTTT. Its protein product is CASSDSNEYRGSPLHF.

The chain has TRBV10-2 and TRBJ2-1; TRBD1 might be the D (5 bases). V gave up 6 bases and J gave up 1 base, with 13 bases separating them. The germline V gene encodes CDR1 WSHSY and CDR2 SAAADI. This CDR3 comprises 15 residues. The CDR3 DNA is TGCGCCAGCAGCGAACATGACAGTTCCTACAATGAGCAGTTCTTC. This gives the protein CASSEHDSSYNEQFF.

In this sample, this clonotype turned up a few times. J is TRBJ2-5 and V is TRBV7-9, with D possibly TRBD2 on 5 matching bases. The CDR3 length is 14 residues. V shed 2 bases and J shed 1 base, with 8 bases lying between them. Germline CDR1 SEHNR, CDR2 FQNEAQ (reference sequence). The chain's CDR3 is CASSLPRGQETQYF. The CDR3 bases are TGTGCCAGCAGCTTACCCCGGGGCCAAGAGACCCAGTACTTC. Variable domain in full (rest from reference TRBV7-9 and TRBJ2-5): DTGVSQNPRHKITKRGQNVTFRCDPISEHNRLYWYRQTLGQGPEFLTYFQNEAQLEKSRLLSDRFSAERPKGSFSTLEIQRTEQGDSAMYLCASSLPRGQETQYFGPGTRLLVL.

This clonotype was picked up a small number of times. V usage is TRBV7-9 and J usage is TRBJ2-3; D gene unclear. This CDR3 region has 20 residues. The germline V gene encodes CDR1 SEHNR and CDR2 FQNEAQ (reference sequence). Trimming stripped 3 bases from V and 3 bases from J, with 28 bases between. CDR3 sequence: CASSLVVGPSSKFGTDTQYF. CDR3 DNA: TGTGCCAGCAGCTTGGTCGTCGGGCCGTCCTCAAAATTTGGGACAGATACGCAGTATTTT.

V is TRBV10-2 and J is TRBJ2-7; TRBD1 aligns across 10 bases. Trimming cost V 5 bases and J 5 bases; bases outside gene matches: 6. CDR1 WSHSY and CDR2 SAAADI come from the germline V gene. This CDR3 has 14 residues. The DNA for the CDR3 is TGCGCCAGCAGTTACCGGGACAGGGGTGACGAGCAGTACTTC. Its translation is CASSYRDRGDEQYF.

V usage is TRBV29-1 and J usage is TRBJ2-3; 7 nucleotides align to TRBD1. The V segment lost 7 bases and the J segment 2 bases; nucleotides outside the gene matches: 6. The CDR3 loop spans 13 amino acids. CDR1 and CDR2 (germline): SQVTM, ANQGSEA. CDR3 nucleotides: TGCAGCGCTGGGACAGTGTACACAGATACGCAGTATTTT. Translated, it gives CSAGTVYTDTQYF.

The rearrangement links TRBV30 to TRBJ1-2; maybe TRBD1 (5 bases). Per germline, CDR1 GTSNPN and CDR2 SVGIG (reference sequence). The CDR3 covers 14 residues. V was pared by 3 bases and J by 7 bases, with 18 bases between. The CDR3 sequence: CAWRTPAGGFGYTF. DNA for the CDR3: TGTGCCTGGAGAACCCCAGCGGGGGGATTTGGCTACACCTTC.

This clonotype was detected a few times. CDR3 coding DNA: TGCAGCGTTGAGCAGGGAGCAGGCTACACCTTC. This translates into CSVEQGAGYTF. The gene calls are TRBV29-1 and TRBJ1-2, with D maybe TRBD1 (5 bases). This CDR3 spans 11 amino acids. V was clipped by 3 bases and J by 8 bases, with 10 bases between them. The V gene's germline CDR1 is SQVTM and CDR2 ANQGSEA.

The V call is TRBV3-1, the J call TRBJ2-7, with D perhaps TRBD2 (6 bases). Trimming took off 1 base at V and 6 bases at J, with 10 bases between the two ends. The germline V gene encodes CDR1 LGHDT and CDR2 YNNKEL (reference sequence). The CDR3 runs to 13 residues. The CDR3 protein is CASSQVTSSEQYF. The DNA of the CDR3 is TGTGCCAGCAGCCAAGTTACTAGCTCCGAGCAGTACTTC.

This clonotype was counted a few times. One end of the junction is discordant with germline, which a read error may explain. V gene TRBV11-1 combines with J gene TRBJ2-3, with a possible D match to TRBD1 (5 bases). The CDR3 length is 12 residues. The germline V gene has CDR1 SGHAT and CDR2 FQDESV (reference sequence). In DNA, the CDR3 is TGTGCCAGCAGCACAGGAGCCGATACACAGTATTTT. Translating it yields CASSTGADTQYF.

The V and J genes are TRBV6-6 and TRBJ1-4; D is uncertain. Trimming stripped 0 bases from V and 4 bases from J, with 6 bases between. The CDR3 runs 14 residues. Germline lookup yields CDR1 MNHNY and CDR2 SVGAGI (reference sequence). The CDR3 DNA reads as TGTGCCAGCAGTTACTCGGTTATTAATGAAAAACTGTTTTTT. It translates to CASSYSVINEKLFF.

The chain links TRBV9 to TRBJ2-1; TRBD2 matches at 10 bases. The CDR3 extends over 16 amino acids. The V gene's germline CDR1 is SGDLS and CDR2 YYNGEE. The junction had 7 bases not matched to a gene; V was cut back by 6 bases and J by 1 base. CDR3 sequence reads: CASTQGSGGSYNEQFF. Here the CDR3 DNA reads TGTGCCAGCACCCAGGGTAGCGGGGGGTCCTACAATGAGCAGTTCTTC.

The chain joins TRBV11-3 to TRBJ2-2; D call uncertain. Deletions cut 0 bases from V and 8 bases from J, with 7 bases between. The CDR3 is 13 residues long. From germline, CDR1 is SGHNT and CDR2 YENEEA. As DNA, the CDR3 is TGTGCCAGCAGCTTAGATTCGTCTGGGGAGCTGTTTTTT. As protein: CASSLDSSGELFF. The full variable domain, its missing parts supplied by reference TRBV11-3 and TRBJ2-2, is EAGVVQSPRYKIIEKKQPVAFWCNPISGHNTLYWYLQNLGQGPELLIRYENEEAVDDSQLPKDRFSAERLKGVDSTLKIQPAELGDSAVYLCASSLDSSGELFFGEGSRLTVL.

This clonotype was counted between two and nine times. This chain links TRBV12-3 or TRBV12-4 with TRBJ1-2; D is uncertain. The CDR3 has 12 amino acids. Between the trimmed V and J ends, which lost 2 bases and 7 bases, there was a span of 8 bases. The CDR3 region has the DNA TGTGCCAGCAGTTTAAGGGATATTGGCTACACCTTC. Translation: CASSLRDIGYTF.

J is TRBJ2-2 and V is TRBV4-1; 11 bases agree with TRBD2. Germline loops: CDR1 MGHRA, CDR2 YSYEKL. CDR3 length: 17 amino acids. V was pared by 3 bases and J by 4 bases, with 7 bases of the junction left unmatched. In DNA, the CDR3 is TGCGCCAGCAGCCATTCCGCCGGGACTAGCGGCACCGGGGAGCTGTTTTTT. Protein: CASSHSAGTSGTGELFF.

About this clonotype itself: The junction departs from germline at one end; a sequencing error may be responsible. V and J are TRBV9 and TRBJ2-4; D uncertain. The J call may be wrong; the DNA end is better matched by TRBJ2-7. This CDR3 has 12 amino acids. CDR1 SGDLS and CDR2 YYNGEE come from the germline V gene. The CDR3 sequence: CANSVGLGEQYF. The CDR3, as DNA: TGTGCCAACAGCGTAGGTCTAGGCGAGCAGTACTTC.

This chain joins TRBV27 and TRBJ2-3; D is perhaps TRBD1 (5 bases). The CDR3 length is 15 residues. The germline V gene encodes CDR1 MNHEY and CDR2 SMNVEV (reference sequence). The V end was cut by 7 bases, the J end by 3 bases, with 17 bases between. The CDR3 sequence is CASISTDFGTDTQYF. The CDR3 bases are TGTGCCAGCATCTCGACAGATTTCGGTACAGATACGCAGTATTTT.

This rearrangement joins TRBV6-2 or TRBV6-3 to TRBJ2-4, with TRBD1 identical over 7 bases. This CDR3 is built from 17 residues. J was trimmed by 0 bases and V by 5 bases; bases with no gene match: 10. Germline loops: CDR1 MNHEY, CDR2 SVGEGT. The CDR3 DNA reads TGTGCCAGCAGTACCCTGGACAGGCCCTTAGCCAAAAACATTCAGTACTTC. Its translation is CASSTLDRPLAKNIQYF.

This clonotype was recorded a few times. This chain links TRBV12-3 or TRBV12-4 with TRBJ2-7; TRBD1 is a possible D gene (7 bases). The ends were cut back, 5 bases at V and 5 bases at J, with 16 bases in the middle. This CDR3 contains 14 residues. The CDR3 DNA reads as TGTGCCAGCAGTACCTTTCAGGGGGGCAACGAGCAGTACTTC. As protein: CASSTFQGGNEQYF.